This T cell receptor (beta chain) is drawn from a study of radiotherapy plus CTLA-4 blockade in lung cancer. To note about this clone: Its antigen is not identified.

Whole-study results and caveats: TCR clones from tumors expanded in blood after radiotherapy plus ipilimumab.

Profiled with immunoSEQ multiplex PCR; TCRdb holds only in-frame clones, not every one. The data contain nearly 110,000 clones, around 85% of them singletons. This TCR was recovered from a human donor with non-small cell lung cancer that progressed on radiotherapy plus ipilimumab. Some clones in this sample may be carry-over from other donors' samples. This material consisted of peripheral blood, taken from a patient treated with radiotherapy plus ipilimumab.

This CDR3 is CASTRLAGADTQYF. The CDR3 DNA reads as TGTGCCAGCACCCGACTAGCGGGCGCCGATACGCAGTATTTT. The chain uses TRBV7-2 and TRBJ2-3; 10 bases are shared with TRBD2. The length of the CDR3 is 14 residues. Per germline, CDR1 SGHTA and CDR2 FQGNSA. V trimming: 7 bases; J trimming: 6 bases; junction bases outside the gene matches: 7.